This T cell receptor beta chain was found in a study of PD-1 blockade in classical Hodgkin lymphoma. At the level of the study: Intravenous infusions of nivolumab 3 mg/kg reached patients every 2 weeks. Study-level points and caveats: No one has yet defined what causes the repertoire differences, which may be disease activity or prior therapy. Initiation of nivolumab under 1 year after ASCT led to exclusion of patients. Complete responders matched newly diagnosed patients in baseline diversity.

Only in-frame clones appear in the TCRdb table, and some are missing; sequencing was by immunoSEQ multiplex PCR. The sample has 20,000 to 30,000 clones, about four fifths seen once. Concerning this clone itself: The antigen remains undetermined.

All the patients suffered relapse after autologous stem cell transplantation, and brentuximab vedotin exposure differed. The germline CDR1 and CDR2 sequences are SGHTA and FQGNSA. Trimming left V 0 bases short and J 4 bases short, with 6 bases between. This CDR3 has 13 residues. This chain joins TRBV7-2 and TRBJ1-1; D call uncertain. The TCR originated in a human donor with classical Hodgkin lymphoma. The specimen was peripheral blood mononuclear cells (PBMCs), collected before the second cycle of nivolumab. CDR3 protein: CASSLAESTEAFF. In DNA, the CDR3 is TGTGCCAGCAGCTTAGCTGAGTCCACTGAAGCTTTCTTT.